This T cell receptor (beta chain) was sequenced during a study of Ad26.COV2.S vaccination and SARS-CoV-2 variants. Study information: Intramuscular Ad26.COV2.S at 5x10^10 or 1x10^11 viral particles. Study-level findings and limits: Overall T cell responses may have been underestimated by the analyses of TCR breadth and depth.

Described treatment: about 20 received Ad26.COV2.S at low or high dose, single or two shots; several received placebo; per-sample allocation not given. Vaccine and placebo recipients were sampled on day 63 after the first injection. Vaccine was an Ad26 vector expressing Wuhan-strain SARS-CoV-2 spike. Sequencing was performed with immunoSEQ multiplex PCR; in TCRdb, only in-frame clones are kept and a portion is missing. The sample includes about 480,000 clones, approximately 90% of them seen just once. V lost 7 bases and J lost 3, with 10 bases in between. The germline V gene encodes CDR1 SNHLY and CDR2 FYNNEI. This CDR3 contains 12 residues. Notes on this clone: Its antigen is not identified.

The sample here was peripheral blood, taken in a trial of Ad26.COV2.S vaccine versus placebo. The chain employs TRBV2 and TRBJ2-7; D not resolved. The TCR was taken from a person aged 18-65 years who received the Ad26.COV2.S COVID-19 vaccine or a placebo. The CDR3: CASKRQIYEQYF. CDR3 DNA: TGTGCCAGCAAAAGGCAGATCTACGAGCAGTACTTC. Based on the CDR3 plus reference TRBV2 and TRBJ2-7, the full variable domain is EPEVTQTPSHQVTQMGQEVILRCVPISNHLYFYWYRQILGQKVEFLVSFYNNEISEKSEIFDDQFSVERPDGSNFTLKIRSTKLEDSAMYFCASKRQIYEQYFGPGTRLTVT.